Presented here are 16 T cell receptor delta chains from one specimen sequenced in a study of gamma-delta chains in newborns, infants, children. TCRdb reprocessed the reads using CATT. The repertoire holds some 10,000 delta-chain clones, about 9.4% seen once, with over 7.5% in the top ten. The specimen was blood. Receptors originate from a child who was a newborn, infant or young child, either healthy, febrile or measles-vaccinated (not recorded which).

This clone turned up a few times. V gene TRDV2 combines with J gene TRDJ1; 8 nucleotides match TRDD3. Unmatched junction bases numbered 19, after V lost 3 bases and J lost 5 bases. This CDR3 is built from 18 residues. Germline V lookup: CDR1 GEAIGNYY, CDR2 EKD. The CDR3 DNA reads TGTGCCTGTGACTCGGTCCGGTCTGGGGGACATACGGGTGATAAACTCATCTTT. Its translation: CACDSVRSGGHTGDKLIF.

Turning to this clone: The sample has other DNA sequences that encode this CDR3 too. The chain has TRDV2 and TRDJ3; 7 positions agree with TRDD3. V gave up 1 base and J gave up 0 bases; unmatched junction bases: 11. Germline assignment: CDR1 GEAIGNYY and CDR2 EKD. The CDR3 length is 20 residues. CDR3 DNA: TGTGCCTGTGACACGGGAAACTGGGGCCCGAGCTCCTGGGACACCCGACAGATGTTTTTC. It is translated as CACDTGNWGPSSWDTRQMFF.

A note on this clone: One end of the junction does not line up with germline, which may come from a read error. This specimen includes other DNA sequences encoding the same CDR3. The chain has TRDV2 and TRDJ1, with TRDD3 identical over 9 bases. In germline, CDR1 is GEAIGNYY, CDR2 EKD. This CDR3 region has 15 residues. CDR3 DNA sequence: TGTGCCTGTGATTTACTGGGGGAGCACACCGATAAACTCATCTTC. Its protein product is CACDLLGEHTDKLIF.

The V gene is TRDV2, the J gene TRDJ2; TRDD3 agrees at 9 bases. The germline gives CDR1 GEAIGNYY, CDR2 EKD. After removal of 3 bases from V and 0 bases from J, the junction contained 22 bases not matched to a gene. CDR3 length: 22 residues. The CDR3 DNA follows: TGTGCCTGTGACCCAATCCCGCGGATCCTGGGGGATCCTGGAGCTTTGACAGCACAACTCTTCTTT. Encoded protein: CACDPIPRILGDPGALTAQLFF.

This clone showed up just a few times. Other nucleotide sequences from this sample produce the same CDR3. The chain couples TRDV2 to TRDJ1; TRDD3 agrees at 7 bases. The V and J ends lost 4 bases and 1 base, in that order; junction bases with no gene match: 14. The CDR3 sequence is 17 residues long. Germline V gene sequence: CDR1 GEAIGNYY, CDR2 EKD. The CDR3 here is CACDPLLGMLLTDKLIF. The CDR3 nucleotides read TGTGCCTGTGATCCTTTACTGGGGATGTTGCTCACCGATAAACTCATCTTT.

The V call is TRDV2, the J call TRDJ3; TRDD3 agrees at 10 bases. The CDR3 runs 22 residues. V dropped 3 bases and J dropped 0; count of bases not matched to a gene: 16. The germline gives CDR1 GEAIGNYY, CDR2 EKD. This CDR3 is CACDATSSGGYDSSWDTRQMFF. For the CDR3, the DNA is TGTGCCTGTGACGCCACTTCCTCCGGGGGATACGACAGCTCCTGGGACACCCGACAGATGTTTTTC.

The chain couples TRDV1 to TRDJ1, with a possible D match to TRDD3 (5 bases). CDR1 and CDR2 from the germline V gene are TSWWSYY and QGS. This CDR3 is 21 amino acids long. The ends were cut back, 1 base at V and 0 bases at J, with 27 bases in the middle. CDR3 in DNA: TGTGCTCTTGGGGAACCGTTCTCCTCCCCCCTTTTTGGGGTATACACCGATAAACTCATCTTT. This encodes CALGEPFSSPLFGVYTDKLIF.

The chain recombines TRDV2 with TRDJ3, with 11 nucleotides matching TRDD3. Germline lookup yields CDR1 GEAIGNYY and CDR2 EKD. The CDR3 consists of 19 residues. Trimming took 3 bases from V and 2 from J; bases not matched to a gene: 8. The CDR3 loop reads CACDPLLGDSPWDTRQMFF. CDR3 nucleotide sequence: TGTGCCTGTGACCCCCTACTGGGGGATAGCCCCTGGGACACCCGACAGATGTTTTTC.

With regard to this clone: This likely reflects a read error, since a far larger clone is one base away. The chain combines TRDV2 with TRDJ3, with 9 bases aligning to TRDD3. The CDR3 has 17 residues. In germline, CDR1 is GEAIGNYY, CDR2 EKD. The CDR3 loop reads CACDTAGGSWDTRQLFF. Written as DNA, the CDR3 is TGTGCCTGTGACACCGCTGGGGGATCCTGGGACACCCGACAGTTGTTTTTC.

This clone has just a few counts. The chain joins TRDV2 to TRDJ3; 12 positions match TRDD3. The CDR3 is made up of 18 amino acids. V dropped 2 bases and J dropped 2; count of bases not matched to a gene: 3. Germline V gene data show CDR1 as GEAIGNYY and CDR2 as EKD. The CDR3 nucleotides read TGTGCCTGTGACAAATACTGGGGGATACCCTGGGACACCCGACAGATGTTTTTC. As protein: CACDKYWGIPWDTRQMFF.

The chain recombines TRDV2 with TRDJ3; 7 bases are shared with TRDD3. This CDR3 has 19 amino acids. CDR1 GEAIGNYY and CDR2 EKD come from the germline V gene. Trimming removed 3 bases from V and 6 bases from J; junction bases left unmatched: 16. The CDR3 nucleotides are TGTGCCTGTGACTCCCTGGATACGCCTATAGAATCGGACACCCGACAGATGTTTTTC. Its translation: CACDSLDTPIESDTRQMFF.

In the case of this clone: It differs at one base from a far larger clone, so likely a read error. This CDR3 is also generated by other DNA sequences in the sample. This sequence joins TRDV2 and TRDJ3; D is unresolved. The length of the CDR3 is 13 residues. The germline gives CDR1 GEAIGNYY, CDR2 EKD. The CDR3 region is CACDTWDTRQMFF. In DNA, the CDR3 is TGTGCCTGTGACACCTGGGACACCCGCCAGATGTTTTTC.

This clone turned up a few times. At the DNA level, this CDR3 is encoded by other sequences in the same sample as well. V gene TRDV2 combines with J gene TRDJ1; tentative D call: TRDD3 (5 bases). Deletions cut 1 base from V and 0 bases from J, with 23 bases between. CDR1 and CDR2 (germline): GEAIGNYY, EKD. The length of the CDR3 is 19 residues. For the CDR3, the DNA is TGTGCCTGTGACACGATCCTCAGACGCTGGGAGACGTACACCGATAAACTCATCTTT. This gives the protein CACDTILRRWETYTDKLIF.

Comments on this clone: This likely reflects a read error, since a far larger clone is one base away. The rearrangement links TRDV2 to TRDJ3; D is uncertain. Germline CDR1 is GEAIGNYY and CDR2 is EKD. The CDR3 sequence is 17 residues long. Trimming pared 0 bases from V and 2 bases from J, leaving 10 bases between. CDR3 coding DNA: TGTGCCTGTGACACCTGGGCGAGCCCCTGGGACACCCGACAGATGTTTTTC. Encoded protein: CACDTWASPWDTRQMFF.

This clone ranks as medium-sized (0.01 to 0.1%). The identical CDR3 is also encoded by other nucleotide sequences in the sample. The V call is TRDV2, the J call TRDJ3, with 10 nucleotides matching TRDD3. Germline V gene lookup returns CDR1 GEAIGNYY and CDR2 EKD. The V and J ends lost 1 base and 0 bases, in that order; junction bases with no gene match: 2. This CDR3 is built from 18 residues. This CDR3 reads CACDTGGYASWDTRQMFF. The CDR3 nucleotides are TGTGCCTGTGACACGGGGGGATACGCCTCCTGGGACACCCGACAGATGTTTTTC.

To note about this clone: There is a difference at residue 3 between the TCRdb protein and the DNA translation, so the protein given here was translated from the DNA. The CDR3 nucleotides read TGTGCCCGTGACAGTACTGGGGGAACGATCTCCTGGGACACCCGACAGATGTTTTTC. This translates into CARDSTGGTISWDTRQMFF. V usage is TRDV2 and J usage is TRDJ3, with TRDD3 identical over 9 bases. Looked up from germline, CDR1 is GEAIGNYY and CDR2 is EKD. This CDR3 has 19 amino acids.